The 16 T cell receptor beta chains below come from one sample, sequenced in a study of CD8 T cell repertoires and HIV-1 epitope variants. Repertoires were generated with immunoSEQ multiplex PCR, while TCRdb's copy carries only in-frame clones and drops some. The sample lists about 4,900 clones; about 70% were seen once. Which antigens these TCRs recognize remains unknown. The sequenced material came from cultured CD8+ T cells derived from PBMCs. These receptors were obtained from a male donor with HIV.

The V call is TRBV4-2, the J call TRBJ2-7; TRBD2 matches 10 bases. This CDR3 has 14 residues. Trimming removed 4 bases from V and 4 bases from J; junction bases left unmatched: 4. From germline, CDR1 is LGHNA and CDR2 YNFKEQ. The CDR3, as DNA: TGTGCCAGCAGCCCTAGCGGGAGCACTTACGAGCAGTACTTC. It codes for CASSPSGSTYEQYF.

The chain recombines TRBV2 with TRBJ2-7, with unresolved D. CDR1 SNHLY and CDR2 FYNNEI come from the germline V gene. Deletions cut 6 bases from V and 0 bases from J, with 6 bases between. The CDR3 runs to 12 residues. DNA of the CDR3: TGTGCCAGCAGCCCTAGCTCCTACGAGCAGTACTTC. Protein product: CASSPSSYEQYF.

The CDR3 DNA sequence: TGTGCCAGCAGCTACCGTCCTCGCCGGGAGGCAGAGACTAATGGCTACACCTTC. This gives the protein CASSYRPRREAETNGYTF. V is TRBV7-2 and J is TRBJ1-2; D not resolved. This CDR3 comprises 18 residues. The ends were cut back, 4 bases at V and 6 bases at J, with 27 bases in the middle. The V gene's germline CDR1 is SGHTA and CDR2 FQGNSA.

This clone has a handful of counts. The gene calls are TRBV6-1 and TRBJ2-2, with D perhaps matching TRBD2 (6 bases). The CDR3 has 15 residues. Germline values: CDR1 MNHNS, CDR2 SASEGT. With 6 bases removed from V and 2 bases from J, the gap between germline ends came to 13 bases. CDR3 in DNA: TGTGCCAGCAGCTCCGGGACTCTTAACACCGGGGAGCTGTTTTTT. It is translated as CASSSGTLNTGELFF.

The rearrangement joins TRBV29-1 to TRBJ1-1; 9 bases align to TRBD1. Germline V CDR1 and CDR2: SQVTM, ANQGSEA. V lost 7 bases and J lost 3; bases outside the gene matches: 3. The CDR3 extends over 12 amino acids. The CDR3 DNA follows: TGCAGCGCGAGGACAGGGGACACTGAAGCTTTCTTT. Amino acid sequence: CSARTGDTEAFF.

CDR3 protein: CASSWTGGGGANVLTF. In nucleotides, the CDR3 is TGCGCCAGCAGCTGGACAGGGGGCGGTGGGGCCAACGTCCTGACTTTC. V and J are TRBV5-1 and TRBJ2-6, with TRBD1 identical over 11 bases. CDR1 is SGHRS, CDR2 YFSETQ, per germline. The CDR3 runs 16 residues. V shed 3 bases, J shed 3 bases, and the junction held 2 bases outside the gene matches.

This clone was seen more than once but under ten times. At one boundary the junction diverges from the germline segment, which might be a read error. The chain employs TRBV5-1 and TRBJ2-3, with 7 bases identical to TRBD2. CDR1 and CDR2 (germline): SGHRS, YFSETQ. The CDR3 sequence is 16 residues long. This chain's CDR3 is CASGLGEGPGADTQYF. The DNA for the CDR3 is TGCGCCAGCGGCTTAGGGGAGGGCCCTGGGGCAGATACGCAGTATTTT.

V is TRBV4-3 and J is TRBJ2-5; 7 bases are a match to TRBD2. The J call may be mistaken, given a closer DNA end match to TRBJ2-7. The CDR3 consists of 14 residues. In germline, CDR1 is LGHNA, CDR2 YSLEER. The CDR3 bases are TGCGCCAGCAGCCAAGATAGGCGGGGGTACGAGCAGTACTTC. This codes for CASSQDRRGYEQYF.

The genes are TRBV10-3 and TRBJ1-1; possibly TRBD1 for D (5 bases). The CDR3 extends over 15 amino acids. CDR1 is ENHRY, CDR2 SYGVKD, per germline. Trimming shortened V by 2 bases and J by 2 bases, and 12 bases separated the two germline ends. This CDR3 is CAISEPTTANTEAFF. The CDR3 coding sequence is TGTGCCATCAGTGAGCCTACGACAGCCAACACTGAAGCTTTCTTT.

The rearrangement links TRBV27 to TRBJ2-7; TRBD1 agrees at 7 bases. Germline loops: CDR1 MNHEY, CDR2 SMNVEV (reference sequence). The length of the CDR3 is 13 residues. V lost 4 bases, J lost 1 base, and 1 base stayed unmatched. Here the CDR3 reads CASSSDRSYEQYF. The CDR3 DNA is TGTGCCAGCAGTTCGGACAGGTCCTACGAGCAGTACTTC.

This clone was seen a few times. The chain has TRBV11-2 and TRBJ2-7; 9 bases align to TRBD1. V lost 0 bases and J lost 3; bases outside the gene matches: 3. Germline assignment: CDR1 SGHAT and CDR2 FQNNGV. The CDR3 spans 15 residues. The CDR3 coding sequence is TGTGCCAGCAGCTTAGAACAGGGGGCCCTCTACGAGCAGTACTTC. Its translation is CASSLEQGALYEQYF.

In this sample, this clone turned up a few times. This chain joins TRBV10-1 and TRBJ1-6, with D possibly being TRBD1 (6 bases). The CDR3 has 15 amino acids. Germline loops: CDR1 WNHNN, CDR2 SYGVQD (reference sequence). V gave up 7 bases and J gave up 0 bases, with 10 bases separating them. The CDR3 is CASTGANSYNSPLHF. Here the CDR3 DNA reads TGCGCCAGCACAGGGGCGAACTCCTATAATTCACCCCTCCACTTT.

V is TRBV28 and J is TRBJ2-5, with D unclear. Trimming pared 2 bases from V and 9 bases from J, leaving 16 bases between. The germline V gene has CDR1 MDHEN and CDR2 SYDVKM. The CDR3 runs to 14 residues. CDR3 residues: CASSLLRIEWAQYF. The CDR3 region has the DNA TGTGCCAGCAGTTTACTGAGGATCGAATGGGCCCAGTACTTC.

This chain joins TRBV2 and TRBJ2-5, with TRBD2 as a possible D gene (5 bases). The CDR3 consists of 15 residues. Germline V lookup: CDR1 SNHLY, CDR2 FYNNEI. V was clipped by 1 base and J by 3 bases, with 12 bases between them. CDR3 bases: TGTGCCAGCAGTGAAGAGGATGTGAGGGAAGAGACCCAGTACTTC. Translation gives CASSEEDVREETQYF.

This clone was seen a single time. The J gene is TRBJ2-2, the V gene TRBV7-3; TRBD1 agrees at 9 bases. V lost 3 bases and J lost 4; bases outside the gene matches: 3. This CDR3 spans 15 amino acids. The germline gives CDR1 SGHTA, CDR2 FQGTGA. CDR3 nucleotide sequence: TGTGCCAGCAGCTTGGGGACAGGGCTCACCGGGGAGCTGTTTTTT. It specifies CASSLGTGLTGELFF. Complete variable domain (other parts from reference TRBV7-3 and TRBJ2-2): GAGVSQTPSNKVTEKGKYVELRCDPISGHTALYWYRQSLGQGPEFLIYFQGTGAADDSGLPNDRFFAVRPEGSVSTLKIQRTERGDSAVYLCASSLGTGLTGELFFGEGSRLTVL.

This chain uses TRBV18 with TRBJ2-1, with 9 bases that match TRBD2. J gave up 8 bases and V 4 bases, and 12 bases lay outside the gene matches. Germline V gene lookup returns CDR1 KGHSH and CDR2 LQKENI. This CDR3 contains 16 residues. CDR3 loop: CASSRIAGAIGDEQFF. The CDR3 DNA reads TGTGCCAGCTCACGAATAGCGGGGGCGATAGGGGATGAGCAGTTCTTC.